This TCR beta chain was found in a study of T cells in tumors after PD-1 blockade. Study-level information: Patients received pembrolizumab 200 mg every 3 weeks or cemiplimab 350 mg every 2 weeks.

In this sample, this clone turned up once. Tumor or blood genomic DNA was sequenced, with inputs of about 550 ng to 6,500 ng. This CDR3 is built from 14 residues. Germline V gene lookup returns CDR1 LNHDA and CDR2 SQIVND (reference sequence). Trimming shortened V by 3 bases and J by 7 bases, and 13 bases separated the two germline ends. The repertoire was sequenced with immunoSEQ multiplex PCR; TCRdb's copy has only in-frame clones and lacks some. The table includes about 33,000 clones, more than 70% detected once. Sample: PBMCs, taken before anti-PD-1 treatment. V is TRBV19 and J is TRBJ1-5; D is perhaps TRBD1 (5 bases). The source is a human donor with basal cell carcinoma. CDR3: CASSIERGSQPQHF. CDR3 coding DNA: TGTGCCAGTAGTATCGAGAGGGGTTCGCAGCCCCAGCATTTT.